Listed below are T cell receptor beta chains from one sample, sequenced in a study of shared clonotypes between healthy human individuals. Generated by immunoSEQ multiplex PCR, the TCRdb table keeps only in-frame clones and is missing some. The profile covers some 1,100,000 clones, with around 82% appearing a single time and roughly 0.56% taken by the ten largest. Sequenced sample: memory CD4+ T cells from PBMCs. These receptor sequences come from a man aged 18 to 29 in good health. Some clones in this sample may be carry-over from other donors' samples. The CDR3 runs from the conserved cysteine through the conserved F or W. D genes are given only for firm matches. Size values are once, few and many counts, or a class for expanded clones, and some rows have none.

CDR3aa,CDR3nt,j_gene,d_gene,abundance,v_gene
CASSQSSQGLYEQYF,TGTGCCAGCAGCCAATCTTCCCAGGGGCTGTACGAGCAGTACTTC,TRBJ2-7,.,.,TRBV16
CASSSRTGALRLNTQYF,TGTGCCAGCAGCTCAAGGACAGGAGCCCTCCGTTTAAATACGCAGTATTTT,TRBJ2-3,TRBD1,.,TRBV7-2
CASGRDPFSYEQYF,TGTGCCAGCGGCCGGGATCCTTTCTCCTACGAGCAGTACTTC,TRBJ2-7,.,few,TRBV6-1
CASSQDRASGTAGELFF,TGCGCCAGCAGCCAAGATAGGGCTAGCGGGACGGCCGGGGAGCTGTTTTTT,TRBJ2-2,TRBD2,once,TRBV4-1
CASSQSTSGAYEQYF,TGTGCCAGCAGCCAATCTACTAGCGGCGCCTACGAGCAGTACTTC,TRBJ2-7,TRBD2,.,TRBV4-2
CASSVLGQTTYEQYF,TGTGCCAGCTCAGTTTTGGGACAGACAACCTACGAGCAGTACTTC,TRBJ2-7,TRBD1,.,TRBV18
CASSAAYEQYF,TGTGCCAGCAGCGCGGCCTACGAGCAGTACTTC,TRBJ2-7,.,.,TRBV7-9
CASSPTGDSTDTQYF,TGTGCCAGCAGCCCAACAGGGGATAGCACAGATACGCAGTATTTT,TRBJ2-3,TRBD1,.,TRBV11-3
CASSSGGSDTQYF,TGTGCCAGCAGCTCCGGCGGCTCAGATACGCAGTATTTT,TRBJ2-3,.,.,TRBV6-5
CASGGAPTGWDEQYF,TGTGCCAGCGGGGGGGCGCCCACCGGGTGGGACGAGCAGTACTTC,TRBJ2-7,.,.,TRBV28
CASSPRTSGRGYNEQFF,TGTGCCAGCAGCCCCAGGACTAGCGGGAGGGGTTACAATGAGCAGTTCTTC,TRBJ2-1,TRBD2,.,TRBV5-4
CASSPGQGFLSGETQYF,TGTGCCAGCAGCCCGGGACAGGGCTTTCTAAGTGGGGAGACCCAGTACTTC,TRBJ2-5,TRBD1,.,TRBV7-6
CASSPNYEQYF,TGTGCCAGCTCACCGAACTACGAGCAGTACTTC,TRBJ2-7,.,.,TRBV18
CASSSTSYEQYF,TGTGCCAGCAGTTCTACATCCTACGAGCAGTACTTC,TRBJ2-7,.,.,TRBV6-5
CASTWDRGVAGELFF,TGTGCCAGTACCTGGGACAGGGGTGTCGCCGGGGAGCTGTTTTTT,TRBJ2-2,TRBD1,.,TRBV19
CASSQDWQGDTQYF,TGCGCCAGCAGCCAAGATTGGCAGGGAGATACGCAGTATTTT,TRBJ2-3,.,.,TRBV4-3
CASRRGQRAGELFF,TGTGCCAGCAGGCGTGGACAGCGGGCCGGGGAGCTGTTTTTT,TRBJ2-2,.,.,TRBV2
CASSVSQLPNQPQHF,TGTGCCAGTAGTGTAAGCCAGCTACCTAATCAGCCCCAGCATTTT,TRBJ1-5,.,.,TRBV19
CASSAPYRENGYTF,TGTGCCAGCTCAGCCCCTTACAGGGAAAATGGCTACACCTTC,TRBJ1-2,.,once,TRBV2
CASSLGHRGDYGYTF,TGTGCCAGCAGCTTAGGGCACCGGGGTGACTATGGCTACACCTTC,TRBJ1-2,.,.,TRBV11-2
CATSRDMDTSYEQYF,TGTGCCACCAGCAGAGATATGGACACCTCCTACGAGCAGTACTTC,TRBJ2-7,.,.,TRBV15
CASSLVAGTDTQYF,TGTGCCAGCAGCTTAGTGGCGGGGACAGATACGCAGTATTTT,TRBJ2-3,.,.,TRBV7-9
CSVEDPERGEKLFF,TGCAGCGTTGAAGATCCCGAGAGGGGGGAAAAACTGTTTTTT,TRBJ1-4,.,.,TRBV29-1
CSASSPDTQYF,TGCAGTGCTAGTTCCCCAGATACGCAGTATTTT,TRBJ2-3,.,.,TRBV20-1